These 15 T cell receptor beta chains were sequenced from one sample in a study of cytomegalovirus exposure and HLA in healthy donors (dated by TCRdb to about 2017). Library construction relied on the immunoSEQ multiplex PCR assay. For the multiplex PCR, a mixture combining 60 forward primers for TCR Vbeta segments and 13 reverse primers for TCR Jbeta segments was used. Held by TCRdb, this immuneACCESS table contains in-frame sequences only and omits some clones. Under half of the omission traces to an unresolved V gene where checked; the cause of the rest is unknown. A total of 160,000 or so clones appear in this sample, roughly 82% of them only once. Of the sample, about 7.1% falls within the top ten clones. Material for sequencing was PBMCs. The source of these receptors is a woman aged 45 to 65 in good health and CMV-seropositive.

The chain employs TRBV9 and TRBJ2-1; no reliable D call. Per germline, CDR1 SGDLS and CDR2 YYNGEE. Trimming removed 0 bases at V and 0 bases at J, with 13 bases between. CDR3 size: 17 residues. This chain's CDR3 is CASSVGWASSSYNEQFF. The CDR3 region has the DNA TGTGCCAGCAGCGTAGGGTGGGCGTCCAGCTCCTACAATGAGCAGTTCTTC.

The rearrangement joins TRBV10-3 to TRBJ1-1, with D unresolved. Looked up from germline, CDR1 is ENHRY and CDR2 is SYGVKD. V was trimmed by 6 bases and J by 0 bases, leaving 14 bases between them. CDR3 size: 15 residues. The CDR3: CAIRLNVDLNTEAFF. Here the CDR3 DNA reads TGTGCCATCAGATTAAACGTAGATTTGAACACTGAAGCTTTCTTT.

The rearrangement joins TRBV7-2 to TRBJ2-3, with 10 bases aligning to TRBD2. This CDR3 is 18 amino acids long. J gave up 3 bases and V 3 bases, and 12 bases lay outside the gene matches. CDR1 is SGHTA and CDR2 is FQGNSA in the germline V gene. The CDR3 sequence: CASSFPSSAGGPTDTQYF. CDR3 in DNA: TGTGCCAGCAGCTTCCCCTCTTCAGCGGGGGGGCCGACAGATACGCAGTATTTT. Complete variable domain (other parts from reference TRBV7-2 and TRBJ2-3): GAGVSQSPSNKVTEKGKDVELRCDPISGHTALYWYRQSLGQGLEFLIYFQGNSAPDKSGLPSDRFSAERTGGSVSTLTIQRTQQEDSAVYLCASSFPSSAGGPTDTQYFGPGTRLTVL.

The chain has TRBV10-2 and TRBJ1-1; TRBD1 might be the D (6 bases). Trimming removed 3 bases from V and 8 bases from J, with 16 bases in between. This CDR3 has 14 amino acids. CDR1 and CDR2 from the germline V gene are WSHSY and SAAADI. CDR3 loop: CASSDPSRTAEAFF. The DNA of the CDR3 is TGCGCCAGCAGTGACCCCTCCCGGACAGCCGAAGCTTTCTTT.

This rearrangement joins TRBV7-2 to TRBJ2-7; weak D call: TRBD1 (8 bases). The V end was cut by 1 base, the J end by 5 bases, with 15 bases between. Germline values: CDR1 SGHTA, CDR2 FQGNSA. This CDR3 region has 15 residues. The CDR3, as DNA: TGTGCCAGCAGCTTAGACAGGGGGGGCGTCGACGAGCAGTACTTC. Encoded protein: CASSLDRGGVDEQYF.

This clone came up once. This chain joins TRBV20-1 and TRBJ2-7; D gene uncertain. CDR1 and CDR2 from the germline V gene are DFQATT and SNEGSKA (reference sequence). V dropped 6 bases and J dropped 5 bases, with 8 bases sitting between them. The CDR3 is 10 amino acids. The CDR3 reads CSALGNEQYF. The CDR3 DNA reads TGCAGTGCCCTAGGTAACGAGCAGTACTTC.

The V and J genes are TRBV2 and TRBJ2-7; D may be TRBD1 (5 bases). V lost 3 bases and J lost 6, with 12 bases in between. The CDR3 runs to 13 residues. Germline CDR1 reads SNHLY; CDR2 reads FYNNEI. The CDR3 here is CASSDRGTAEQYF. As DNA, the CDR3 is TGTGCCAGCAGTGATAGGGGAACCGCCGAGCAGTACTTC.

The chain joins TRBV9 to TRBJ1-6; 10 nucleotides match TRBD1. This CDR3 has 15 residues. CDR1 is SGDLS, CDR2 YYNGEE, per germline. Losses at the gene ends were 3 bases for V and 5 bases for J; bases not matched to a gene: 2. The CDR3 DNA reads as TGTGCCAGCAGCGGACAGGGGGCTGATAATTCACCCCTCCACTTT. Its translation is CASSGQGADNSPLHF.

Concerning this clone: One end of the junction fails to match germline, which may point to a read error. The chain joins TRBV7-7 to TRBJ1-1; D possibly corresponds to TRBD1 (6 bases). There are 15 residues in the CDR3. Germline-derived CDR1 and CDR2 are SSHAT and FNYEAQ (reference sequence). The CDR3: CASSPYAGVNTEAFF. The CDR3 DNA follows: TGTGCTAGCAGCCCCTACGCAGGGGTGAACACTGAAGCTTTCTTT.

V usage is TRBV9 and J usage is TRBJ2-1; D is undetermined. Trimming pared 0 bases from V and 0 bases from J, leaving 13 bases between. The CDR3 totals 17 residues. Germline V gives CDR1 SGDLS, CDR2 YYNGEE. The CDR3 sequence: CASSVGSLGSSYNEQFF. DNA for the CDR3: TGTGCCAGCAGCGTAGGGAGCCTAGGAAGCTCCTACAATGAGCAGTTCTTC. The complete variable domain, with remaining parts taken from reference TRBV9 and TRBJ2-1, reads DSGVTQTPKHLITATGQRVTLRCSPRSGDLSVYWYQQSLDQGLQFLIQYYNGEERAKGNILERFSAQQFPDLHSELNLSSLELGDSALYFCASSVGSLGSSYNEQFFGPGTRLTVL.

The rearrangement joins TRBV5-6 to TRBJ1-6; tentatively, D is TRBD1 (5 bases). Germline lookup yields CDR1 SGHDT and CDR2 YYEEEE. The CDR3 totals 15 residues. V lost 1 base, J lost 6 bases, and 11 bases lay in between. The CDR3 spells CASSLRSGGNSPLHF. The CDR3 coding sequence is TGTGCCAGCAGCTTGCGGTCGGGGGGTAATTCACCCCTCCACTTT.

V and J are TRBV14 and TRBJ2-1; 12 positions match TRBD2. From germline, CDR1 is SGHDN and CDR2 FVKESK. Germline trimming cut 4 bases from V and 6 bases from J; bases unmatched to any gene: 4. The CDR3 runs 15 residues. The CDR3 sequence: CASSPTSGGGNEQFF. Written as DNA, the CDR3 is TGTGCCAGCAGCCCGACTAGCGGGGGTGGCAATGAGCAGTTCTTC.

The rearrangement uses TRBV18 and TRBJ2-7, with D possibly TRBD1 on 6 matching bases. The germline CDR1 and CDR2 sequences are KGHSH and LQKENI. The CDR3 spans 13 residues. The V end was cut by 2 bases, the J end by 4 bases, with 9 bases between. The CDR3 region is CASSPGTQYEQYF. CDR3 coding DNA: TGTGCCAGCTCACCAGGGACACAATACGAGCAGTACTTC.

This rearrangement joins TRBV4-1 to TRBJ2-1; 11 bases map to TRBD2. Germline assignment: CDR1 MGHRA and CDR2 YSYEKL. The CDR3 covers 14 residues. The junction had 4 bases not matched to a gene; V was cut back by 4 bases and J by 8 bases. The CDR3 sequence is CASSPLAGGDEQFF. The DNA for the CDR3 is TGCGCCAGCAGCCCCTTAGCGGGGGGGGATGAGCAGTTCTTC.

This clone was detected only once. The chain carries TRBV27 and TRBJ1-5, with a possible D match to TRBD1 (5 bases). Trimming removed 6 bases from V and 0 bases from J, with 12 bases in between. This CDR3 contains 15 residues. Germline CDR1 and CDR2: MNHEY and SMNVEV (reference sequence). The CDR3 DNA sequence: TGTGCCAGCAGCCCGATGACAGTTAGCAATCAGCCCCAGCATTTT. The encoded protein is CASSPMTVSNQPQHF.